The rows below give T cell receptor beta chains drawn from one sample of a study of preoperative IRX-2 immunotherapy in early breast cancer. Method: immunoSEQ multiplex PCR; TCRdb's copy keeps in-frame clones and lacks some. In the table there are roughly 13,000 clones, under 95% of which are singletons. The sample was acquired from a patient treated with IRX-2 immunotherapy. Source of these receptors: a human donor with breast cancer. CDR3s include the opening cysteine and the closing phenylalanine or tryptophan. Each record gives: J gene, V gene, D gene, clone size, CDR3 DNA, CDR3 protein. D genes are given only for firm matches. Clone sizes are given selectively: once, few, many, or a class where the clone is expanded.

TRBJ1-1	TRBV6-1	NA	NA	TGTGCCAGCAGTGACCTCCGGGTCTTACGGAACACTGAAGCTTTCTTT	CASSDLRVLRNTEAFF
TRBJ1-5	TRBV6-5	NA	NA	TGTGCCAGCAGTTACGGTCCGCTGCGGCCCCAGCATTTT	CASSYGPLRPQHF
TRBJ1-3	TRBV5-5	TRBD1	NA	TGTGCCAGCAGCGACGACAGGGTAGAGACCATATATTTT	CASSDDRVETIYF
TRBJ2-1	TRBV28	NA	once	TGTGCCAGCAGTTTGCCAGGGGTCGATGAGCAGTTCTTC	CASSLPGVDEQFF
TRBJ2-5	TRBV2	NA	NA	TGTGCCAGCAGAGGCGGGATAGAGACCCAGTACTTC	CASRGGIETQYF
TRBJ1-1	TRBV29-1	NA	NA	TGCAGCGTTCAGAAGACAAGTAACACTGAAGCTTTCTTT	CSVQKTSNTEAFF
TRBJ1-6	TRBV19	TRBD1	NA	TGTGCCAGTAGTTCAAGGGACAGGGGAGTAGAATCACCCCTCCACTTT	CASSSRDRGVESPLHF
TRBJ2-2	TRBV11-2	NA	NA	TGTGCCAGCAGGGATTCTGGGAACACCGGGGAGCTGTTTTTT	CASRDSGNTGELFF
TRBJ1-5	TRBV19	NA	NA	TGTGCCAGTAGGCCCAATAGCAATCAGCCCCAGCATTTT	CASRPNSNQPQHF
TRBJ1-2	TRBV7-9	NA	NA	TGTGCCAGCAGCCCACCTCACGAAGGGCCGGGGCTCTATGGCTACACCTTC	CASSPPHEGPGLYGYTF
TRBJ2-1	TRBV5-4	TRBD2	NA	TGTGCCAGCAGCGTCGGGACTAACAATGAGCAGTTCTTC	CASSVGTNNEQFF
TRBJ2-5	TRBV6-5	NA	NA	TGTGCCAGCAGTTACGGATCGGAGGGCTTAGAGACCCAGTACTTC	CASSYGSEGLETQYF
TRBJ1-3	TRBV5-6	NA	NA	TGTGCCAGCAGCTTGGGGGCAACTGGAAACACCATATATTTT	CASSLGATGNTIYF
TRBJ2-7	TRBV18	NA	NA	TGTGCCAGCTCACCACCGGGGGGCGTCTACGAGCAGTACTTC	CASSPPGGVYEQYF
TRBJ2-1	TRBV28	NA	NA	TGTGCCAGCATCCCTTCCGGACAGCAGAGGGTCTACAATGAGCAGTTCTTC	CASIPSGQQRVYNEQFF
TRBJ2-1	TRBV2	TRBD1	NA	TGTGCCAGTTCTTATGCCGGGACAGGGGCCAATGAGCAGTTCTTC	CASSYAGTGANEQFF
TRBJ2-3	TRBV27	TRBD1	NA	TGTGCCAGCAGTTTATCGCCGACAGGGATCGATACGCAGTATTTT	CASSLSPTGIDTQYF
TRBJ1-5	TRBV28	NA	NA	TGTGCCAGCAGTTGGAGCAACAATCAGCCCCAGCATTTT	CASSWSNNQPQHF
TRBJ1-2	TRBV6-5	NA	NA	TGTGCCAGCAGTTACGTTGCGGGGGCTGGCTACACCTTC	CASSYVAGAGYTF
TRBJ2-1	TRBV5-5	TRBD2	NA	TGTGCCAGCATCCTTACCGGACCCGGGACTAGTGGCCCAAATGAGCAGTTCTTC	CASILTGPGTSGPNEQFF
TRBJ2-2	TRBV19	TRBD2	NA	TGTGCCAGTAGTATCTTCGGAGGCGGCGGGGGGGACACCGGGGAGCTGTTTTTT	CASSIFGGGGGDTGELFF
TRBJ2-5	TRBV7-2	NA	NA	TGTGCCAGCAGCCACTCCGAGACCCAGTACTTC	CASSHSETQYF
TRBJ2-7	TRBV7-3	NA	once	TGTGCCAGCAGCCTCACGGCTCTGGGCAGGGGCGGGTACGAGCAGTACTTC	CASSLTALGRGGYEQYF
TRBJ1-3	TRBV30	NA	NA	TGTGCCTGGAGTACTGGGGGAAACACCATATATTTT	CAWSTGGNTIYF
TRBJ1-1	TRBV5-4	TRBD1	once	TGTGCCAGCAGCCACCTAGACAGGGGGAAGACTGAAGCTTTCTTT	CASSHLDRGKTEAFF
TRBJ1-4	TRBV28	NA	NA	TGTGCCAGCGAGGAGGGAAGGACTAATGAAAAACTGTTTTTT	CASEEGRTNEKLFF
TRBJ1-4	TRBV6-1	NA	NA	TGTGCCAGCAGTGAGGGATTTGCAACTAATGAAAAACTGTTTTTT	CASSEGFATNEKLFF
TRBJ2-3	TRBV6-1	TRBD1	NA	TGTGCCAGCGCCCCGGGGGACAGGGGCACAGATACGCAGTATTTT	CASAPGDRGTDTQYF
TRBJ1-2	TRBV18	TRBD1	NA	TGTGCCAGCTCGCAGGACAGGTCGGCAAACTATGGCTACACCTTC	CASSQDRSANYGYTF
TRBJ2-1	TRBV6-1	NA	NA	TGTGCCAGCGGGGACAATGAGCAGTTCTTC	CASGDNEQFF
TRBJ2-5	TRBV6-5	NA	NA	TGTGCCAGCAGTTACTCGAGATACCGCCAAGAGACCCAGTACTTC	CASSYSRYRQETQYF
TRBJ1-5	TRBV5-3	NA	NA	TGTGCCAGAAGCTTGGGGTCCGGGGACCCTCGGTATAGCAATCAGCCCCAGCATTTT	CARSLGSGDPRYSNQPQHF
TRBJ2-1	TRBV5-1	NA	NA	TGCGCCAGCAGCTTGGACGAATACAATGAGCAGTTCTTC	CASSLDEYNEQFF
TRBJ1-2	TRBV19	NA	once	TGTGCCAGTAGTAACAGGGAGCTGGGTGGCTACACCTTC	CASSNRELGGYTF
TRBJ1-5	TRBV11-3	NA	NA	TGTGCCAGCAGCTTAGATCCCTATCAGCCCCAGCATTTT	CASSLDPYQPQHF
TRBJ1-4	TRBV19	NA	NA	TGTGCCAGTAGTATTTGGGGCAGACGGGATGAAAAACTGTTTTTT	CASSIWGRRDEKLFF
TRBJ1-3	TRBV9	NA	NA	TGTGCCAGCAGCCTCAATACCCCTTCTGGAAACACCATATATTTT	CASSLNTPSGNTIYF
TRBJ1-1	TRBV2	NA	NA	TGTGCCAGCAGTGCTTCCGGGGGGCAGACTGAAGCTTTCTTT	CASSASGGQTEAFF
TRBJ1-1	TRBV11-3	NA	NA	TGTGCCAGCAGCCGAGTTACAGAGAACACTGAAGCTTTCTTT	CASSRVTENTEAFF
TRBJ1-1	TRBV10-1	NA	NA	TGCGCCAGCAGCCCTCGGTCAAACACTGAAGCTTTCTTT	CASSPRSNTEAFF
TRBJ1-2	TRBV6-1	NA	NA	TGTGCCAGCAGTAAACAGGAAAACTATGGCTACACCTTC	CASSKQENYGYTF
TRBJ1-2	TRBV6-5	NA	NA	TGTGCCAGCAGTTATGTAGACAGTTCCTATGGCTACACCTTC	CASSYVDSSYGYTF
TRBJ2-7	TRBV19	TRBD1	NA	TGTGCCAGTAGTAGCCGGACAGGGGGCAACGAGCAGTACTTC	CASSSRTGGNEQYF
TRBJ2-7	TRBV28	NA	NA	TGTGCCAGCAGTAAAGTCCGCGAGCAGTACTTC	CASSKVREQYF
TRBJ2-7	TRBV10-2	TRBD1	NA	TGCGCCAGCAGTGAGCCCGGGACAGGACCCTACGAGCAGTACTTC	CASSEPGTGPYEQYF
TRBJ1-6	TRBV18	NA	NA	TGTGCCAGCTCACCGTACGGGAGCGCCACTTCACCCCTCCACTTT	CASSPYGSATSPLHF
TRBJ2-1	TRBV5-6	TRBD1	NA	TGTGCCAGCAGCTTGGGGACAGGGGGAGGAAGGGACAATGAGCAGTTCTTC	CASSLGTGGGRDNEQFF
TRBJ2-1	TRBV6-1	NA	NA	TGTGCCAGCATAACCGGCCCCGCGCGACACAATGAGCAGTTCTTC	CASITGPARHNEQFF
TRBJ2-2	TRBV11-3	NA	NA	TGTGCCAGCAGCCCCGGGGCCCTTGGGAGGCTGTTTTTT	CASSPGALGRLFF
TRBJ2-5	TRBV15	NA	NA	TGTGCCACCAGGGTCGGGGGGCCTCAAGAGACCCAGTACTTC	CATRVGGPQETQYF
TRBJ2-1	TRBV5-1	NA	once	TGCGCCAGCAGCGAAAATTCTTACAATGAGCAGTTCTTC	CASSENSYNEQFF
TRBJ2-3	TRBV13	NA	NA	TGTGCCAGCAGCTCCCGTCACGGGAGTGGCACAGATACGCAGTATTTT	CASSSRHGSGTDTQYF
TRBJ1-3	TRBV4-1	NA	NA	TGCGCCAGCAGCCAAGAGGGCCCCAGATTTGGAAACACCATATATTTT	CASSQEGPRFGNTIYF
TRBJ2-3	TRBV6-4	NA	NA	TGTGCCAGCAGAAGACAGAGCACAGATACGCAGTATTTT	CASRRQSTDTQYF